Each of the 16 T cell receptor beta chains below was sequenced from the same sample in a study of regulatory T cells in long-lasting Graves disease. Relying on iRepertoire HTBI primers and Arm-PCR of CDR3 regions, the team built TCR beta libraries. TCRdb processed the multiplex PCR reads anew with MiXCR; each CDR3 protein has one entry. The sample includes fewer than 550,000 distinct CDR3 sequences, about a sixth of them seen just once. Time point reported: newly diagnosed GD, antithyroid drugs for less than 3 months. RNA extracted from PBMCs served as the sequencing template. These data were likewise used in another study, on T cells in Graves' hyperthyroidism and ophthalmopathy.

This material consisted of peripheral blood mononuclear cells (PBMCs), taken at new diagnosis, from a patient treated with antithyroid drugs. The receptors derive from a woman aged 18-29 years with Graves disease.

This clonotype was counted many times. This rearrangement joins TRBV12-3 or TRBV12-4 to TRBJ2-1; TRBD2 matches at 7 bases. Germline trimming cut 5 bases from V and 4 bases from J; bases unmatched to any gene: 8. The CDR3 consists of 15 residues. The chain's CDR3 is CASSTVAAGYNEQFF. The CDR3 coding sequence is TGTGCCAGCAGTACCGTAGCAGCGGGGTACAATGAGCAGTTCTTC.

In its sample, this clonotype was seen many times. The chain has TRBV2 and TRBJ1-2; TRBD1 matches at 8 bases. V shed 3 bases, J shed 7 bases, and the junction held 13 bases outside the gene matches. CDR1 and CDR2 from the germline V gene are SNHLY and FYNNEI. The length of the CDR3 is 16 residues. This CDR3 reads CASSDRRGRGRVGYTF. In nucleotides, the CDR3 is TGTGCCAGCAGTGATCGGCGCGGCAGGGGGCGGGTTGGCTACACCTTC.

At least ten counts were recorded for this clonotype. The chain couples TRBV3-1 to TRBJ2-2; perhaps TRBD1 as D (6 bases). The CDR3 consists of 16 residues. Germline V gives CDR1 LGHDT, CDR2 YNNKEL (reference sequence). V gave up 4 bases and J gave up 0 bases, with 12 bases separating them. The CDR3 sequence: CASSLRGRANTGELFF. In DNA, the CDR3 is TGTGCCAGCAGCCTCAGGGGAAGAGCGAACACCGGGGAGCTGTTTTTT.

Turning to this clonotype: A much larger clone differs by one base, so this may be a read error. This chain uses TRBV2 with TRBJ2-7; tentative D call: TRBD1 (6 bases). The germline V gene encodes CDR1 SNHLY and CDR2 FYNNEI. The CDR3 totals 12 residues. The CDR3 loop reads CVSRGPTWEQYF. The CDR3 DNA reads TGTGTCAGCAGGGGCCCGACTTGGGAGCAGTACTTC.

V is TRBV30 and J is TRBJ2-5; no clear D gene. V lost 4 bases, J lost 0 bases, and 9 bases lay in between. Germline V CDR1 and CDR2: GTSNPN, SVGIG (reference sequence). The CDR3 covers 13 residues. CDR3 loop: CAWKGNHQETQYF. CDR3 sequence (DNA): TGTGCCTGGAAAGGGAACCACCAAGAGACCCAGTACTTC.

As to this clonotype: A much larger clone is a single base away; this may be a read error. The rearrangement links TRBV2 to TRBJ2-2, with D perhaps being TRBD1 or TRBD2 (6 bases each). Germline CDR1 SNHLY, CDR2 FYNNEI. The CDR3 has 14 amino acids. The CDR3 loop is CATLRERDTGELSF. The DNA of the CDR3 is TGTGCCACCCTCCGGGAGAGGGACACCGGGGAGCTGTCTTTT.

This sequence joins TRBV7-9 and TRBJ2-7; TRBD1 aligns across 8 bases. Germline V lookup: CDR1 SEHNR, CDR2 FQNEAQ (reference sequence). The V and J ends lost 5 bases and 3 bases, in that order; junction bases with no gene match: 3. The CDR3 is made up of 13 amino acids. This CDR3 reads CASSRTGNYEQYF. The CDR3 nucleotides read TGTGCCAGCAGCCGGACAGGGAACTACGAGCAGTACTTC.

This clonotype appeared many times. The gene calls are TRBV7-3 and TRBJ2-2; D gene unclear. Germline V CDR1 and CDR2: SGHTA, FQGTGA. The CDR3 consists of 14 residues. V was cut by 6 bases and J by 4 bases, with 12 bases left in between. The CDR3 coding sequence is TGTGCCAGCAGACCCGACATCGGCACCGGGGAGCTGTTTTTT. The encoded protein is CASRPDIGTGELFF.

This clonotype was found many times. The rearrangement links TRBV3-1 to TRBJ2-7, with unresolved D. Germline loops: CDR1 LGHDT, CDR2 YNNKEL (reference sequence). The CDR3 length is 12 residues. Trimming took off 0 bases at V and 7 bases at J, with 7 bases between the two ends. Here the CDR3 reads CASSQEGFEQYF. CDR3 DNA: TGTGCCAGCAGCCAAGAGGGATTTGAGCAGTACTTC.

V usage is TRBV27 and J usage is TRBJ1-2; perhaps TRBD1 as D (5 bases). The CDR3 length is 16 residues. Trimming cost V 10 bases and J 4 bases, with 25 bases left between them. Germline loops: CDR1 MNHEY, CDR2 SMNVEV (reference sequence). CDR3 coding DNA: TGTGCCATAGTTCAGGGACTAGAACCTCCTATCTATGGCTACACCTTC. Translating gives CAIVQGLEPPIYGYTF.

This clonotype showed up just a few times. The J gene is TRBJ2-7, the V gene TRBV30; tentative D call: TRBD1 (6 bases). The V end lost 1 base, the J end lost 0 bases, and 13 bases lay between the germline ends. Germline CDR1 reads GTSNPN; CDR2 reads SVGIG (reference sequence). The CDR3 extends over 15 amino acids. CDR3 sequence (DNA): TGTGCCTGGAGTGGGGGGCCCGTGAGCTCCTACGAGCAGTACTTC. It specifies CAWSGGPVSSYEQYF.

Many counts were recorded for this clonotype. The CDR3 bases are TGTGCCAGCAGCTTGGCTACCCTGCCAAGAGAGACCCAGTACTTC. This encodes CASSLATLPRETQYF. The chain employs TRBV7-2 and TRBJ2-5; D unresolved. The V gene's germline CDR1 is SGHTA and CDR2 FQGNSA. Trimming removed 3 bases at V and 4 bases at J, with 15 bases between. The CDR3 is 15 amino acids.

This clonotype was found many times. The chain combines TRBV7-9 with TRBJ2-3; 10 nucleotides agree with TRBD2. CDR3 length: 15 amino acids. The V and J ends lost 3 bases and 3 bases, in that order; junction bases with no gene match: 3. Germline values: CDR1 SEHNR, CDR2 FQNEAQ (reference sequence). CDR3 DNA sequence: TGTGCCAGCAGCTTCCAAGCGGGAGGGACAGATACGCAGTATTTT. Translated: CASSFQAGGTDTQYF.

This clonotype was detected many times. The chain couples TRBV7-3 to TRBJ2-1; 10 bases map to TRBD2. The CDR3 totals 17 residues. Germline CDR1 is SGHTA and CDR2 is FQGTGA. The V gene end was trimmed by 5 bases and the J gene end by 4 bases; junction bases not matched to a gene: 11. The CDR3 loop reads CASSPRGAGGPYNEQFF. As DNA, the CDR3 is TGTGCCAGCAGCCCGAGGGGAGCGGGAGGGCCTTACAATGAGCAGTTCTTC.

Comments on this clonotype: A read error is possible here, since a much larger clone lies one base away. This chain links TRBV28 with TRBJ2-1; D tentatively reads TRBD1 or TRBD2 (5 bases each). V was shortened by 3 bases and J by 10 bases, with 16 bases between the two germline ends. The germline V gene has CDR1 MDHEN and CDR2 SYDVKM. The CDR3 is 14 residues long. The CDR3 bases are TGTGCCAGCAGTTTTGAGGGGCGTACCTACGAGCAGTTCTTC. Encoded protein: CASSFEGRTYEQFF.

In this sample, this clonotype turned up a few times. The CDR3: CASSALSSGVGYQQYF. The DNA for the CDR3 is TGTGCCAGCAGTGCCCTATCTAGCGGGGTCGGTTATCAGCAGTACTTC. V usage is TRBV6-1 and J usage is TRBJ2-7, with 9 bases matching TRBD2. V lost 4 bases to trimming and J lost 8 bases; unmatched junction nucleotides: 15. Germline V gene sequence: CDR1 MNHNS, CDR2 SASEGT. This CDR3 spans 16 amino acids.